The entry that follows covers one T cell receptor (beta chain) sequence. The antigen is not known. This CDR3 spans 14 amino acids. V was pared by 2 bases and J by 6 bases, with 7 bases of the junction left unmatched. Germline V gene sequence: CDR1 SGHDT, CDR2 YYEEEE. The entry originates in a study of radiotherapy plus CTLA-4 blockade in lung cancer. Findings and limits, study-wide: Expansion in blood of tumor-derived TCR clones was seen after radiotherapy plus ipilimumab.

The assay was immunoSEQ multiplex PCR, and TCRdb's table has in-frame clones only and misses some. Among about 72,000 clones listed, about four fifths were seen once. The specimen was peripheral blood, collected from a patient treated with radiotherapy plus ipilimumab. This chain joins TRBV5-6 and TRBJ2-7; TRBD2 matches at 8 bases. The sequence was collected from a human donor with non-small cell lung cancer who had a partial response to radiotherapy plus ipilimumab. CDR3 bases: TGTGCCAGCAGCTTCTCCAGCGGGAGCTCCGAGCAGTACTTC. Amino acids: CASSFSSGSSEQYF.